The 26 T cell receptor beta chains below were found in one sample sequenced in a study of control samples from healthy donors and cancer patients. Produced via immunoSEQ multiplex PCR; TCRdb's table is partial and in-frame only. Found here are roughly 370,000 clones, about nine tenths of them singletons; the top ten hold over 5.5%. Sequencing was carried out using PBMCs. Receptors originate from a man aged 35 to 55 with head and neck cancer.

V gene TRBV4-1 combines with J gene TRBJ2-3; D is unclear. Trimming cost V 4 bases and J 3 bases, with 11 bases left between them. The CDR3 totals 14 residues. Looked up from germline, CDR1 is MGHRA and CDR2 is YSYEKL. CDR3 residues: CASSPPSSTDTQYF. CDR3 sequence (DNA): TGCGCCAGCAGCCCACCTTCGAGTACAGATACGCAGTATTTT.

Here the CDR3 DNA reads TGTGCCAGCAGAGGGACAGGGAGCTATGGCTACACCTTC. Translation gives CASRGTGSYGYTF. This chain connects TRBV6-5 to TRBJ1-2; TRBD1 matches at 9 bases. The CDR3 has 13 amino acids. CDR1 and CDR2 (germline): MNHEY, SVGAGI. J lost 4 bases, V lost 6 bases, and 3 bases had no gene match.

This clone was recorded once. The V gene is TRBV4-1, the J gene TRBJ2-7, with D unclear. The CDR3 is made up of 16 amino acids. The V and J ends lost 0 bases and 0 bases respectively, with 12 bases between them. Germline assignment: CDR1 MGHRA and CDR2 YSYEKL. In DNA, the CDR3 is TGCGCCAGCAGCCAAGATGGCTTCCCGAGCTCCTACGAGCAGTACTTC. Its protein product is CASSQDGFPSSYEQYF.

The chain couples TRBV28 to TRBJ1-6; D is uncertain. This CDR3 has 19 residues. The germline V gene encodes CDR1 MDHEN and CDR2 SYDVKM. V dropped 2 bases and J dropped 4 bases, with 21 bases sitting between them. The CDR3 sequence: CASSLRLAQMSDYNSPLHF. CDR3 DNA sequence: TGTGCCAGCAGTTTAAGGCTTGCGCAGATGTCCGATTATAATTCACCCCTCCACTTT.

V usage is TRBV4-2 and J usage is TRBJ1-2; a possible D gene is TRBD1 (6 bases). The CDR3 length is 16 residues. V was pared by 0 bases and J by 6 bases, with 17 bases between. Germline assignment: CDR1 LGHNA and CDR2 YNFKEQ. In DNA form, the CDR3 reads TGTGCCAGCAGCCAAGATGCACAGGGTCTAGGGAATGGCTACACCTTC. Amino acid sequence: CASSQDAQGLGNGYTF.

The chain has TRBV7-2 and TRBJ2-2; D ambiguous. Germline V gives CDR1 SGHTA, CDR2 FQGNSA. Deletions cut 1 base from V and 0 bases from J, with 6 bases between. The CDR3 runs 15 residues. CDR3 sequence reads: CASSLVRPNTGELFF. The CDR3 nucleotides read TGTGCCAGCAGCTTAGTAAGACCGAACACCGGGGAGCTGTTTTTT.

The rearrangement links TRBV27 to TRBJ2-2; D is ambiguous. Looked up from germline, CDR1 is MNHEY and CDR2 is SMNVEV (reference sequence). The CDR3 is made up of 11 amino acids. Trimming cost V 8 bases and J 4 bases, with 5 bases left between them. As DNA, the CDR3 is TGTGCCAGCGCGAGCACCGGGGAGCTGTTTTTT. As protein: CASASTGELFF.

CDR3 in DNA: TGTGCCAGCAGCTTCAACGGGGGGGCCGTCGAGACCCAGTACTTC. Its protein product is CASSFNGGAVETQYF. The chain links TRBV7-3 to TRBJ2-5; 8 nucleotides match TRBD2. CDR3 length: 15 amino acids. CDR1 is SGHTA, CDR2 FQGTGA, per germline. After removal of 3 bases from V and 5 bases from J, the junction contained 8 bases not matched to a gene.

The chain combines TRBV30 with TRBJ1-2; D call uncertain. V lost 2 bases, J lost 3 bases, and 7 bases lay in between. Looked up from germline, CDR1 is GTSNPN and CDR2 is SVGIG (reference sequence). This CDR3 region has 12 residues. The CDR3 here is CAWSSDDYGYTF. CDR3 nucleotides: TGTGCCTGGAGTTCCGACGACTATGGCTACACCTTC.

The chain uses TRBV28 and TRBJ2-3, with D unresolved. The CDR3 extends over 11 amino acids. V shed 8 bases and J shed 2 bases, with 5 bases lying between them. In germline, CDR1 is MDHEN, CDR2 SYDVKM. The CDR3 DNA reads as TGTGCCAGCTATTACACAGATACGCAGTATTTT. Translated: CASYYTDTQYF.

The chain's CDR3 is CASSRQGSAEAFF. For the CDR3, the DNA is TGCGCCAGCAGTAGACAGGGTTCGGCTGAAGCTTTCTTT. The genes are TRBV10-1 and TRBJ1-1; 7 bases line up with TRBD1. Germline CDR1 is WNHNN and CDR2 is SYGVQD (reference sequence). The J segment lost 6 bases and the V segment lost 5 bases, leaving 6 bases of the junction unmatched. The CDR3 consists of 13 residues.

The V call is TRBV29-1, the J call TRBJ2-7; tentative D call: TRBD2 (6 bases). Deletions cut 6 bases from V and 1 base from J, with 13 bases between. The CDR3 is 13 amino acids. Germline-derived CDR1 and CDR2 are SQVTM and ANQGSEA. For the CDR3, the DNA is TGCAGCGTCGGCCGGGACTCGTCCTACGAGCAGTACTTC. Protein sequence: CSVGRDSSYEQYF.

The V call is TRBV6-5, the J call TRBJ2-7; D remains ambiguous. Germline CDR1 and CDR2: MNHEY and SVGAGI. The CDR3 covers 14 residues. V lost 2 bases and J lost 2, with 10 bases in between. The chain's CDR3 is CASSYGQETYEQYF. The CDR3 DNA reads TGTGCCAGCAGTTACGGGCAGGAGACCTACGAGCAGTACTTC.

The chain combines TRBV27 with TRBJ2-7; 8 bases fit TRBD1. The CDR3 loop spans 12 amino acids. V trimming: 8 bases; J trimming: 6 bases; junction bases outside the gene matches: 6. Germline-derived CDR1 and CDR2 are MNHEY and SMNVEV (reference sequence). The CDR3: CASADRVREQYF. The CDR3 DNA reads TGTGCCAGCGCGGACAGGGTGCGCGAGCAGTACTTC.

V gene TRBV7-8 combines with J gene TRBJ2-1; possible D gene TRBD2, 5 bases. The V gene's germline CDR1 is SGHVS and CDR2 FQNEAQ. The ends were cut back, 3 bases at V and 8 bases at J, with 17 bases in the middle. The CDR3 spans 15 residues. The CDR3 protein is CASSFAGPSTYEQFF. In nucleotides, the CDR3 is TGTGCCAGCAGCTTTGCGGGCCCCAGCACCTATGAGCAGTTCTTC.

V gene TRBV6-5 combines with J gene TRBJ2-3; 7 bases fit TRBD1. The length of the CDR3 is 14 residues. The ends lost 6 bases at V and 1 base at J; junction bases unmatched: 4. Germline values: CDR1 MNHEY, CDR2 SVGAGI. The CDR3 DNA reads as TGTGCCAGCAGCCAGGGGGTCGGCACAGATACGCAGTATTTT. Encoded protein: CASSQGVGTDTQYF.

V and J are TRBV28 and TRBJ1-1; no definite D call. The V end was cut by 2 bases, the J end by 8 bases, with 6 bases between. Germline V gene data show CDR1 as MDHEN and CDR2 as SYDVKM. This CDR3 has 11 residues. The CDR3 loop reads CASSLPEEAFF. As DNA, the CDR3 is TGTGCCAGCAGTTTACCAGAAGAAGCTTTCTTT.

The rearrangement joins TRBV10-3 to TRBJ1-2; tentatively, D is TRBD1 (5 bases). CDR1 is ENHRY, CDR2 SYGVKD, per germline. The V end was cut by 2 bases, the J end by 5 bases, with 12 bases between. This CDR3 spans 14 amino acids. The DNA for the CDR3 is TGTGCCATCAGTGAGCGACTGGGACCTTATGGCTACACCTTC. Translation: CAISERLGPYGYTF.

The CDR3 region is CASSESVRGDTEAFF. The CDR3, as DNA: TGCGCCAGCAGTGAGTCGGTGCGGGGGGACACTGAAGCTTTCTTT. J is TRBJ1-1 and V is TRBV10-1, with D possibly matching TRBD1 (5 bases). Trimming stripped 0 bases from V and 3 bases from J, with 11 bases between. Germline CDR1 reads WNHNN; CDR2 reads SYGVQD (reference sequence). This CDR3 is 15 amino acids long.

Here the CDR3 DNA reads TGTGCCAGCAGCCTGGCCGGGACTAGCGGGGGAGAGACCCAGTACTTC. Translated, it gives CASSLAGTSGGETQYF. This chain uses TRBV7-2 with TRBJ2-5; 14 positions agree with TRBD2. CDR1 is SGHTA, CDR2 FQGNSA, per germline. V was clipped by 5 bases and J by 4 bases; unmatched bases: 6. The CDR3 runs 16 residues.

CDR3 residues: CASSGGTSPYNEQFF. CDR3 in DNA: TGCGCCAGCAGCGGGGGGACTTCCCCCTACAATGAGCAGTTCTTC. The rearrangement joins TRBV5-1 to TRBJ2-1; tentatively, D is TRBD2 (6 bases). This CDR3 contains 15 residues. Germline loops: CDR1 SGHRS, CDR2 YFSETQ. V lost 4 bases to trimming and J lost 2 bases, with 13 bases between them.

On this clone: Germline is not matched at one junction end, which may reflect a read error. This chain connects TRBV29-1 to TRBJ1-2; a weak D match, TRBD1 (6 bases). The CDR3 covers 14 residues. Looked up from germline, CDR1 is SQVTM and CDR2 is ANQGSEA. CDR3 residues: CSVDQGRGPLQFPF. The DNA for the CDR3 is TGCAGCGTCGACCAAGGCAGGGGTCCCCTTCAATTCCCCTTC. Full variable domain (missing parts from reference TRBV29-1 and TRBJ1-2): SAVISQKPSRDICQRGTSLTIQCQVDSQVTMMFWYRQQPGQSLTLIATANQGSEATYESGFVIDKFPISRPNLTFSTLTVSNMSPEDSSIYLCSVDQGRGPLQFPFGSGTRLTVV.

This rearrangement joins TRBV5-4 to TRBJ2-2; D unclear. Germline V lookup: CDR1 SGHNT, CDR2 YYREEE (reference sequence). The CDR3 totals 13 residues. Trimming removed 4 bases at V and 5 bases at J, with 9 bases between. Written as DNA, the CDR3 is TGTGCCAGCAGCGTGTTGGGAACCGGGGAGCTGTTTTTT. This encodes CASSVLGTGELFF.

This clone is a singleton in its sample. The J gene is TRBJ2-7, the V gene TRBV29-1; TRBD1 might be the D (5 bases). V lost 7 bases, J lost 3 bases, and 19 bases lay in between. CDR3 length: 14 amino acids. CDR1 SQVTM and CDR2 ANQGSEA come from the germline V gene. CDR3 sequence: CSARLGQRSYEQYF. The CDR3 DNA follows: TGCAGCGCCCGCCTTGGACAACGGAGCTACGAGCAGTACTTC.

The chain has TRBV5-5 and TRBJ2-3; 9 nucleotides match TRBD2. This CDR3 is 16 amino acids long. Per the germline V gene, CDR1 is SGHKS and CDR2 is YYEKEE (reference sequence). The trim removed 3 bases at V and 0 bases at J, leaving 5 bases unmatched. CDR3 sequence: CASSYRLADSTDTQYF. The CDR3 DNA is TGTGCCAGCAGCTACAGACTAGCGGATAGCACAGATACGCAGTATTTT.

V gene TRBV27 combines with J gene TRBJ2-7; D possibly corresponds to TRBD1 (5 bases). The CDR3 covers 15 residues. V was cut by 6 bases and J by 2 bases, with 17 bases left in between. The germline gives CDR1 MNHEY, CDR2 SMNVEV (reference sequence). This chain's CDR3 is CASSKPNRITYEQYF. The CDR3 DNA reads as TGTGCCAGCAGCAAACCCAACAGGATTACCTACGAGCAGTACTTC.